This T cell receptor beta chain was documented in a study of spatial heterogeneity in lung cancer (dated by TCRdb to between 2018 and 2021). Background for the entire study: More beta-chain than alpha-chain transcripts were consistently detected, likely reflecting higher beta-chain transcript abundance. In tumor regions, TCR transcript counts showed a strong correlation with a T cell transcriptional module score from matched bulk RNA-seq. In the raw uncorrected reads, each unique combination of TCR and UMI appeared on average more than ten times. TCR alpha and beta repertoires were quantitatively compared across multiple tumor regions, matched nontumor lung and blood in non-small cell lung cancer. TCR repertoire features were related to nonsynonymous mutation counts determined by whole-exome sequencing of tumor tissue. At surgery, both alpha and beta chains were TCR-sequenced in more than 200 tumor regions, some 64 matched nontumor lung samples and a few dozen PBMC samples.

CDR1 and CDR2 were assigned from the germline V gene as LGHNA and YSLEER. The CDR3 holds 18 amino acids from the cysteine to the phenylalanine. Of all the DNA, just the CDR3 is kept, 54 bases in frame from base 1. V lost 1 base and J lost 3 bases, and the count of bases not matched to a germline gene is 11. In the paper's terms, the time point label means: sample taken at primary tumor resection. Donors were approximately 72 patients with early-stage, untreated non-small cell lung cancer from the lung TRACERx cohort. Whole RNA extracted from tumor and nontumor lung tissue, or from cryopreserved PBMC samples, was used for TCR sequencing without cell sorting. A patient was chosen for TCR sequencing only when enough RNA was available from at least two tumor regions. Before selection, tumor and adjacent nontumor lung specimens were reviewed by a lung pathologist. Findings and caveats that apply to the study as a whole: Counts of ubiquitous and regional expanded TCRs correlated with counts of ubiquitous and regional nonsynonymous mutations, respectively. Additional single-cell paired TCR alpha and beta sequencing was considered necessary to confirm, at a functional level, the hypothesis that regional TCRs recognize regional mutations. The tumor nonsynonymous mutation count correlated with the number of expanded intratumoral alpha and beta TCRs. Estimated TCR-seq coverage of tumor T cells was only approximately 7.4% for alpha chains and around 13% for beta chains.

Library generation was performed with 5' RACE. The sample was run on a NextSeq 500. The TCR library protocol attached a unique molecular identifier to each TCR cDNA molecule to allow correction of PCR and sequencing errors. The original methods were these. TCR identification, UMI-based error correction and CDR3 extraction were all carried out with Decombinator tools. TCRs above a frequency of 2 per 1,000, corresponding to the top 1% of the tumor frequency distribution, were defined as expanded. Expanded tumor TCRs statistically deemed absent (corrected P<0.05) from at least one tumor region were classed as regional, and all other expanded tumor TCRs were classed as ubiquitous. Each repertoire was subsampled 100 times to 5,000 TCRs, after which Renyi diversity was computed with the R vegan package. To build CDR3 similarity networks, amino acid triplet string-kernel similarity was used, and CDR3s were connected when their pairwise similarity was above 0.82. The public reads were reanalyzed by TCRdb: fastp trimming at Q25, MiXCR alignment, in-frame beta chains only. Each entry merges the rows of one CDR3 protein and shows their most common DNA and genes. The V and J calls reflect TCRdb's pipeline rather than the authors' work. The sample table lists roughly 28,000 distinct CDR3 sequences, roughly 7.2% of them with a count of one. The ten largest clones capture about 24% of the sample.

There are many counts of this clonotype. Its cognate antigen has yet to be identified. It has no much larger one-base neighbor in the sample; base qualities were not kept. The chain is assembled from TRBV4-3 and TRBJ2-1; 8 bases in the middle match TRBD2. This sample comprised lung tumor tissue, obtained at surgery. The receptor comes from a male donor with early-stage non-small cell lung cancer. The sequenced DNA is TGCGCCAGCAGCCAAGGTCTAGGGTTTAGCGGGGACTACAATGAGCAGTTCTTC. Protein translation: CASSQGLGFSGDYNEQFF.